The source of this T cell receptor (beta chain) is a study of OX40 agonist ivuxolimab in advanced cancers. At the level of the study: Three patients showed partial responses: one hepatocellular carcinoma and two cutaneous melanoma cases.

Looked up from germline, CDR1 is MNHEY and CDR2 is SVGAGI. The CDR3 extends over 14 amino acids. General study points: The study found that CD8+ T cells averaged more expanded clones than CD4+. The specificity for antigen of the expanded peripheral T cells was not determined.

Notes on this clone: Its specificity is not known.

Patients with a history of autoimmune disease or on systemic immunosuppression were excluded. Libraries were prepared by immunoSEQ multiplex PCR; TCRdb keeps only in-frame clonotypes and omits some of them. The sample has more than 80,000 clones; around 90% are singletons. The J gene is TRBJ2-5, the V gene TRBV6-5, with 7 bases matching TRBD1. The J call may be mistaken, given a closer DNA end match to TRBJ2-7. The receptor was derived from an adult with an advanced solid tumor such as melanoma, head and neck, liver or kidney cancer. Sequenced here: CD4+ or CD8+ T cells sorted from blood, sampled in a trial of the OX40 agonist ivuxolimab. The DNA for the CDR3 is TGTGCCAGCAGTCACAGGGGTAGCTCCTACGAGCAGTACTTC. Protein: CASSHRGSSYEQYF.